Listed here are 5 T cell receptor beta chains from one sample, sequenced in a study of blood T cell repertoires in COVID-19. The assay was immunoSEQ multiplex PCR, and TCRdb's table has in-frame clones only and misses some. The sample includes 40,000 to 50,000 clones, roughly 85% of them seen just once. The sample taken for sequencing was peripheral blood. These receptors were collected from a woman over 75 with acute or convalescent COVID-19.

The V and J genes are TRBV3-1 (or the pseudogene TRBV3-2) and TRBJ1-5; 12 bases fit TRBD1. The CDR3 spans 14 residues. Germline CDR1 is LGHDT and CDR2 is YNNKEL (reference sequence). The V and J ends lost 4 bases and 7 bases, in that order; junction bases with no gene match: 2. CDR3 sequence: CASSLGTGGQPQHF. As DNA, the CDR3 is TGTGCCAGCAGCCTCGGGACAGGGGGCCAGCCCCAGCATTTT.

This chain uses TRBV9 with TRBJ2-1, with D maybe TRBD1 (6 bases). Germline assignment: CDR1 SGDLS and CDR2 YYNGEE. CDR3 length: 14 residues. With 4 bases removed from V and 1 base from J, the gap between germline ends came to 9 bases. CDR3 nucleotides: TGTGCCAGCAGCACTGGACAGTCCTACAATGAGCAGTTCTTC. It yields the protein CASSTGQSYNEQFF.

This chain links TRBV5-1 with TRBJ2-3, with 9 positions matching TRBD2. The germline gives CDR1 SGHRS, CDR2 YFSETQ. The trim removed 0 bases at V and 4 bases at J, leaving 12 bases unmatched. This CDR3 has 18 residues. CDR3 sequence (DNA): TGCGCCAGCAGCTTGGTGACTGGCGGGGGGGCCTCGGCAGATACGCAGTATTTT. Amino acid sequence: CASSLVTGGGASADTQYF. The full variable domain, rest sourced from reference TRBV5-1 and TRBJ2-3, is KAGVTQTPRYLIKTRGQQVTLSCSPISGHRSVSWYQQTPGQGLQFLFEYFSETQRNKGNFPGRFSGRQFSNSRSEMNVSTLELGDSALYLCASSLVTGGGASADTQYFGPGTRLTVL.

The genes are TRBV9 and TRBJ2-3, with 8 bases fitting TRBD1. Unmatched junction bases numbered 9, after V lost 4 bases and J lost 2 bases. Per the germline V gene, CDR1 is SGDLS and CDR2 is YYNGEE. The CDR3 extends over 16 amino acids. CDR3 loop: CASSTRTGLVTDTQYF. CDR3 DNA: TGTGCCAGCAGCACCAGGACAGGGCTTGTCACAGATACGCAGTATTTT. The full variable domain, rest sourced from reference TRBV9 and TRBJ2-3, is DSGVTQTPKHLITATGQRVTLRCSPRSGDLSVYWYQQSLDQGLQFLIQYYNGEERAKGNILERFSAQQFPDLHSELNLSSLELGDSALYFCASSTRTGLVTDTQYFGPGTRLTVL.

The chain recombines TRBV19 with TRBJ2-7; maybe TRBD1 (6 bases). The CDR3 totals 13 residues. Germline values: CDR1 LNHDA, CDR2 SQIVND (reference sequence). V lost 10 bases and J 5 bases, leaving 18 bases between the germline ends. The CDR3 protein is CATSRQAGDEQYF. The DNA for the CDR3 is TGTGCCACATCCCGACAGGCAGGTGACGAGCAGTACTTC.